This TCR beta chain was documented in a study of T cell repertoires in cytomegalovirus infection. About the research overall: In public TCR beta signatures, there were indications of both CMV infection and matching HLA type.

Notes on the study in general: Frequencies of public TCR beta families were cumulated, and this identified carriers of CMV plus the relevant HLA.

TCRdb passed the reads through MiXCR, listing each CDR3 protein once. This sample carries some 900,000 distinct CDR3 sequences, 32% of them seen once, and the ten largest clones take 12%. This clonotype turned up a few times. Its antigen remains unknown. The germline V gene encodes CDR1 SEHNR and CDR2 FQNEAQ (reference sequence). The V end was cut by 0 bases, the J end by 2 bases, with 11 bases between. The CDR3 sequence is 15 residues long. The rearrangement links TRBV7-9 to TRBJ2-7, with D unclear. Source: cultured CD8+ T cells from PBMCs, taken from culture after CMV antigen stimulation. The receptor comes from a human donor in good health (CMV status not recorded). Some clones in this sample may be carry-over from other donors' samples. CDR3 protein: CASSLAKGTAYEQYV. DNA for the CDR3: TGTGCCAGCAGCTTAGCGAAGGGAACCGCCTACGAGCAGTACGTC.